These 20 T cell receptor beta chains were all obtained from the same sample, sequenced in a study of radiotherapy plus CTLA-4 blockade in lung cancer (dated by TCRdb to the late 2010s). Library generation was performed with the immunoSEQ multiplex PCR assay. Sourced from immuneACCESS, this table was stored by TCRdb with only in-frame sequences that have V and J called. A share of the clones is absent; for the studies checked, an unresolved V gene accounts for under half, and the remainder has no known explanation. Within this sample are around 53,000 clones, with 70% to 90% of them counted one time only. Around a sixth of the sample comes from the top ten. Specimen: peripheral blood, collected from a patient treated with radiotherapy plus ipilimumab. Receptors originate from a human donor with non-small cell lung cancer that progressed on radiotherapy plus ipilimumab. Some clones in this sample may be carry-over from other donors' samples.

The V gene is TRBV7-2, the J gene TRBJ2-3, with 15 positions matching TRBD2. The junction had 5 bases not matched to a gene; V was cut back by 5 bases and J by 5 bases. This CDR3 is built from 16 residues. CDR1 and CDR2 (germline): SGHTA, FQGNSA. The CDR3, as DNA: TGTGCCAGCAGCCGAGGACTAGCGGGGGGGGAAGATACGCAGTATTTT. This gives the protein CASSRGLAGGEDTQYF.

This clone was seen a single time. The J gene is TRBJ2-5, the V gene TRBV14; 9 bases align to TRBD2. This CDR3 has 17 amino acids. V shed 5 bases and J 3 bases; nucleotides not matched to a gene: 13. Germline-derived CDR1 and CDR2 are SGHDN and FVKESK. The CDR3 region has the DNA TGTGCCAGCAGCTCTCGTCCCGGGACTAGCAGAAAAGAGACCCAGTACTTC. This codes for CASSSRPGTSRKETQYF.

The CDR3 sequence is CASSISSGVNIQYF. The CDR3 DNA follows: TGTGCCAGTAGTATCTCTAGCGGGGTAAACATTCAGTACTTC. The genes are TRBV19 and TRBJ2-4; 9 nucleotides agree with TRBD2. CDR3 length: 14 amino acids. The germline gives CDR1 LNHDA, CDR2 SQIVND (reference sequence). V gave up 3 bases and J gave up 6 bases; unmatched junction bases: 3.

The V call is TRBV20-1, the J call TRBJ2-5; D may be TRBD1 (6 bases). The J call may be faulty, since TRBJ2-7 better matches the DNA end. Germline CDR1 reads DFQATT; CDR2 reads SNEGSKA (reference sequence). The CDR3 runs to 10 residues. The CDR3 sequence: CSAATGEQYF. The CDR3 coding sequence is TGCAGTGCTGCGACAGGCGAGCAGTACTTC.

This CDR3 reads CATVGITRGRNGYTF. Here the CDR3 DNA reads TGTGCCACAGTAGGGATCACCAGGGGGCGTAATGGCTACACCTTC. V is TRBV19 and J is TRBJ1-2, with 8 bases that match TRBD1. Germline CDR1 LNHDA, CDR2 SQIVND (reference sequence). With 10 bases clipped from V and 6 bases from J, the junction kept 16 bases outside the gene matches. The CDR3 is 15 residues long.

The V call is TRBV18, the J call TRBJ1-2; D ambiguous. The CDR3 is made up of 15 amino acids. The germline V gene has CDR1 KGHSH and CDR2 LQKENI. V lost 0 bases and J 2 bases, leaving 10 bases between the germline ends. CDR3 coding DNA: TGTGCCAGCTCACCACCGAATCCCGGGAACTATGGCTACACCTTC. This sequence encodes CASSPPNPGNYGYTF.

The chain is built from TRBV29-1 and TRBJ2-1; no reliable D call. Germline V gene lookup returns CDR1 SQVTM and CDR2 ANQGSEA. CDR3 size: 15 residues. The V end lost 5 bases, the J end lost 0 bases, and 14 bases lay between the germline ends. The CDR3 reads CSVQLTASSYNEQFF. As DNA, the CDR3 is TGCAGCGTTCAACTTACTGCTAGCTCCTACAATGAGCAGTTCTTC.

This clone was seen once. The genes are TRBV4-3 and TRBJ2-1, with 12 positions matching TRBD2. J lost 7 bases, V lost 2 bases, and 6 bases had no gene match. The germline V gene encodes CDR1 LGHNA and CDR2 YSLEER. The CDR3 is 16 residues long. The CDR3 DNA follows: TGCGCCAGCAGCCAACTCCTAGCGGGAGGGCGTAATGAGCAGTTCTTC. It yields the protein CASSQLLAGGRNEQFF.

As to this clone: At the DNA level, this CDR3 is encoded by other sequences in the same sample as well. V gene TRBV7-8 combines with J gene TRBJ1-5, with D hard to call. V lost 5 bases, J lost 0 bases, and 5 bases lay in between. Germline CDR1 is SGHVS and CDR2 is FQNEAQ. This CDR3 contains 13 residues. The CDR3 loop is CASSPDSNQPQHF. CDR3 coding DNA: TGTGCCAGCAGCCCAGATAGCAATCAGCCCCAGCATTTT.

The chain has TRBV2 and TRBJ2-3, with 9 bases aligning to TRBD2. This CDR3 has 16 residues. The J segment lost 5 bases and the V segment lost 2 bases, leaving 8 bases of the junction unmatched. Germline V lookup: CDR1 SNHLY, CDR2 FYNNEI. This CDR3 is CASSEFLAGSGDTQYF. Written as DNA, the CDR3 is TGTGCCAGCAGTGAATTTCTAGCGGGGAGTGGAGATACGCAGTATTTT.

About this clone: One end of the junction fails to match germline, which may point to a read error. The chain carries TRBV9 and TRBJ2-1; D is unresolved. This CDR3 region has 14 residues. Per germline, CDR1 SGDLS and CDR2 YYNGEE. CDR3 nucleotide sequence: TGTACCAGCAGCCCACAACCTAGAAACAATGAGCAGTTCTTC. It translates to CTSSPQPRNNEQFF. Using reference TRBV9 and TRBJ2-1 for the parts outside the CDR3, the full variable domain is DSGVTQTPKHLITATGQRVTLRCSPRSGDLSVYWYQQSLDQGLQFLIQYYNGEERAKGNILERFSAQQFPDLHSELNLSSLELGDSALYFCTSSPQPRNNEQFFGPGTRLTVL.

This clone came up once. The rearrangement uses TRBV27 and TRBJ1-2, with 9 bases that match TRBD1. Germline assignment: CDR1 MNHEY and CDR2 SMNVEV (reference sequence). CDR3 size: 14 residues. V lost 5 bases and J lost 7; bases outside the gene matches: 8. The CDR3 bases are TGTGCCAGCAGTACCAAACAGGGGGCTGGTGGCTACACCTTC. This translates into CASSTKQGAGGYTF.

V usage is TRBV5-3 and J usage is TRBJ2-3, with 8 bases that match TRBD2. TRBV5-3 is reported as an ORF; its role is uncertain. The CDR3 runs to 19 residues. Trimming removed 0 bases from V and 0 bases from J; junction bases left unmatched: 12. CDR3 sequence: CARSLALYRGGPSTDTQYF. The DNA of the CDR3 is TGTGCCAGAAGCTTGGCATTGTATCGGGGGGGTCCTAGCACAGATACGCAGTATTTT.

The chain employs TRBV19 and TRBJ2-1; 9 bases agree with TRBD2. J lost 2 bases, V lost 9 bases, and 11 bases had no gene match. The germline V gene has CDR1 LNHDA and CDR2 SQIVND (reference sequence). The CDR3 spans 16 residues. CDR3 loop: CARGTSRRGTYNEQFF. The CDR3 region has the DNA TGTGCCAGAGGGACTAGCAGGAGGGGCACCTACAATGAGCAGTTCTTC.

For the CDR3, the DNA is TGTGCCAGCAGTTACGGACTCGGGGAGCTGTTTTTT. This codes for CASSYGLGELFF. V gene TRBV6-5 combines with J gene TRBJ2-2, with TRBD2 as a possible D gene (5 bases). Looked up from germline, CDR1 is MNHEY and CDR2 is SVGAGI. V lost 2 bases to trimming and J lost 7 bases, with 5 bases between them. The CDR3 spans 12 residues.

This rearrangement joins TRBV4-1 to TRBJ1-2; no firm D call. The length of the CDR3 is 14 residues. Trimming stripped 3 bases from V and 8 bases from J, with 16 bases between. Germline V gene data show CDR1 as MGHRA and CDR2 as YSYEKL. The CDR3 loop is CASSQPRIQEGYTF. CDR3 nucleotides: TGCGCCAGCAGCCAGCCTCGGATCCAGGAAGGCTACACCTTC.

The chain joins TRBV7-8 to TRBJ2-7, with D perhaps TRBD1 (6 bases). CDR3 length: 13 residues. CDR1 SGHVS and CDR2 FQNEAQ come from the germline V gene. Trimming removed 5 bases from V and 3 bases from J, with 11 bases in between. The CDR3 DNA follows: TGTGCCAGCAGCATAGACAGGAACTACGAGCAGTACTTC. This codes for CASSIDRNYEQYF.

V usage is TRBV6-6 and J usage is TRBJ1-1; D unresolved. The V end was cut by 5 bases, the J end by 5 bases, with 9 bases between. Germline V gene sequence: CDR1 MNHNY, CDR2 SVGAGI (reference sequence). This CDR3 contains 12 residues. Written as DNA, the CDR3 is TGTGCCAGCAGTCACGGAGGGACTGAAGCTTTCTTT. Protein: CASSHGGTEAFF.

The V and J genes are TRBV9 and TRBJ2-7; D might be TRBD2 (5 bases). The CDR3 has 16 amino acids. V lost 7 bases and J lost 3, with 23 bases in between. In germline, CDR1 is SGDLS, CDR2 YYNGEE. The CDR3 coding sequence is TGTGCCAGCCCACCCTCAGCGGCCACCCCCATCTACGAGCAGTACTTC. Its translation is CASPPSAATPIYEQYF.

The V and J genes are TRBV16 and TRBJ2-3; D not resolved. CDR1 is KGHSY, CDR2 FQNENV, per germline. The V end lost 3 bases, the J end lost 4 bases, and 11 bases lay between the germline ends. CDR3 length: 14 amino acids. The CDR3 region is CASSQIYGSDTQYF. As DNA, the CDR3 is TGTGCCAGCAGCCAGATTTACGGGTCAGATACGCAGTATTTT.